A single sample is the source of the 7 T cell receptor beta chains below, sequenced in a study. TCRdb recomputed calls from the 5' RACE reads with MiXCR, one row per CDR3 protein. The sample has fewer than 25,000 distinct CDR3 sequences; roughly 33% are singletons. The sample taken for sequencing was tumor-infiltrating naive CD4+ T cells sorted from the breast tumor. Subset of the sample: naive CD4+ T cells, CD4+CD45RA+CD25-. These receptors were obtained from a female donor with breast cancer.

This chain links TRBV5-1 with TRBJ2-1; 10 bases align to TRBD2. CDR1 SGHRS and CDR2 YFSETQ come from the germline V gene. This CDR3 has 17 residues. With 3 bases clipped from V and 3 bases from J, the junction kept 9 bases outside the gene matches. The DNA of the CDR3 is TGCGCCAGCAGCTCCGGTAATAGCGGGAGGTACTACAATGAGCAGTTCTTC. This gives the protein CASSSGNSGRYYNEQFF.

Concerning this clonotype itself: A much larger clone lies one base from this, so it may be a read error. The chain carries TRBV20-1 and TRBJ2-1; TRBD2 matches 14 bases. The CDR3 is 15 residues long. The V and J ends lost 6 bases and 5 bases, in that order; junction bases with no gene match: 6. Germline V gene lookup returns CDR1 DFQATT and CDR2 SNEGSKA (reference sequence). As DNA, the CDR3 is TGCAGTGCCTCCGGGACTAGCGGGAGCCACAATGAGCAGTTCTTC. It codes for CSASGTSGSHNEQFF.

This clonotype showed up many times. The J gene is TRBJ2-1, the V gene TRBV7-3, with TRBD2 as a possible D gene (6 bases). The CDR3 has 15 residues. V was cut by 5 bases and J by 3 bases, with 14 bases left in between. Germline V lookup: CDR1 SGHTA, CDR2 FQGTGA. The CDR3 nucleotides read TGTGCCAGCAGCCCCAACGGGAGACTCTACAATGAGCAGTTCTTC. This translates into CASSPNGRLYNEQFF.

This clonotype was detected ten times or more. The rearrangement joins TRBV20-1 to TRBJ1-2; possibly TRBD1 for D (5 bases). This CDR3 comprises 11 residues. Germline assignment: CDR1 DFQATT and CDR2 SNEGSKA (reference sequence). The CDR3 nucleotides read TGCATTTTCCGGGACGGCTATGGCTACACCTTC. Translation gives CIFRDGYGYTF.

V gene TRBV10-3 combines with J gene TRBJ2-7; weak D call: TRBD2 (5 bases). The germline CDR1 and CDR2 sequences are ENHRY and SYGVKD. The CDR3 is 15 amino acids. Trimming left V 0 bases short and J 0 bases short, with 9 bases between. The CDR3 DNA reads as TGTGCCATCAGTGAGTCAGATGGGAGCTCCTACGAGCAGTACTTC. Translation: CAISESDGSSYEQYF.

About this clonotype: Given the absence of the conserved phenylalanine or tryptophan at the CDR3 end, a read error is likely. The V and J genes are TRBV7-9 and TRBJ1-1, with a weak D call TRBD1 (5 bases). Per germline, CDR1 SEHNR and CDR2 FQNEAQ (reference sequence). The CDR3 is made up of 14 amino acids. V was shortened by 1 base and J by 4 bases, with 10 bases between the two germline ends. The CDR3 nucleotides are TGTGCCAGCAGCTTAGGGGGGTTCGTCACTGAAGCTTTCTCT. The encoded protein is CASSLGGFVTEAFS.

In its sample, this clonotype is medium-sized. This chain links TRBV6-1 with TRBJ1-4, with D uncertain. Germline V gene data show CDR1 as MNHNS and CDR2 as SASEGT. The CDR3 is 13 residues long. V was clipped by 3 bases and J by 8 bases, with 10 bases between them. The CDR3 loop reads CASSEGSWEKLFF. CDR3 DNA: TGTGCCAGCAGTGAGGGCAGTTGGGAAAAACTGTTTTTT.